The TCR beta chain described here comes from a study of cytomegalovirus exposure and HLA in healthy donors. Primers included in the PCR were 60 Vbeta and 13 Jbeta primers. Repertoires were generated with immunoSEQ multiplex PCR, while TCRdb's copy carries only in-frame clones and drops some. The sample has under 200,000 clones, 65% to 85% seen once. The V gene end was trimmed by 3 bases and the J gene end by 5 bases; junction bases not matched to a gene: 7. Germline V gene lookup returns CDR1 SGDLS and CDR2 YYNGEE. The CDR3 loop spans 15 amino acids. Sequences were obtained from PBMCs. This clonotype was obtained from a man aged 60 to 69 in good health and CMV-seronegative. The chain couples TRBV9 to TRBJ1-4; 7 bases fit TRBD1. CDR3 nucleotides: TGTGCCAGCAGCGCTGGGGACAGTCGCAATGAAAAACTGTTTTTT. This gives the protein CASSAGDSRNEKLFF.